This TCR beta chain was obtained from a study of blood T cells in healthy people across ages (dated by TCRdb to between 2015 and 2016). Regarding the research as a whole: In model experiments, template switching captured about one uniquely barcoded TCR beta cDNA molecule for every two T cells. To track age-related changes in TCR beta repertoire diversity, the study relied on deep sequencing normalized with unique cDNA molecular identifiers. The study analyzed two additional independent replicas of 1 million unique cDNA reads from the same blood draw for two donors, one aged 18 to 30 and one aged 80 or older. Donors were grouped into four age groups: young (average roughly 16 years), middle-aged (roughly 37), aged (around 56) and long-lived (around 80). To avoid experimental bias, donors of different ages were randomly spread across the sequencing lanes.

The CDR3 holds 16 amino acids from the cysteine to the phenylalanine. Only CDR3 DNA is held: 48 bases, read in frame from base 1. The germline V gene yields SGDLS for CDR1 and YYNGEE for CDR2. From V the trimming removes 2 bases and from J it removes 5 bases, while the gene matches leave 10 bases of the junction unaccounted for. General conclusions and limits of the study: Estimates of total diversity based on one million sequenced T cells were considered lower bounds and underestimates. The percentage of naive T cells measured by flow cytometry correlated strongly with observed TCR beta diversity. As age increased, observed TCR beta diversity per million T cells dropped in a roughly linear way, and a significant reduction was already evident by age 40. Bulk unsorted PBMC profiling prevented conclusive comparison of naive and antigen-experienced compartments. Donor CMV infection status was unknown, potentially confounding age-related changes in expanded clonotypes. Compared with the aged group, the long-lived group had more naive CD4+ T cells, fewer expanded clones and increased TCR diversity, a pattern suggesting age selection.

Libraries were built with 5' RACE. The second PCR ran for about 7 to 11 cycles and used a J-beta primer mix along with a sample-barcoded 5' primer. A template-switch 5' adaptor carrying 12 random nucleotides introduced a unique molecular identifier onto each TCR beta cDNA molecule. Each sample yielded at least 3 million CDR3-containing paired-end reads. The Mint cDNA synthesis kit, primed by a TRBC-specific oligonucleotide, was used to synthesize first-strand cDNA from all RNA. After uracil-DNA glycosylase treatment, a first 18-cycle PCR used universal primers M1SS and BC2_uni_R on all cDNA. In the paper's pipeline: Normalization of each sample was performed by random selection of 1 million high-quality reads, each carrying a distinct molecular identifier. Instead of being binned into consensus sequences, reads that shared molecular identifiers were thrown out. MiTCR, run with a Q25 quality threshold and the strictest error-elimination algorithm, handled CDR3 identification, clonotype clustering and error correction. Lower-bound total TCR beta diversity was estimated with a nonparametric unseen species model using Euler transformation. TCRdb trimmed the raw reads at Q25, called clones with MiXCR and kept productive beta chains. Rows with one shared CDR3 protein collapse into an entry with the most common genes and DNA. The V and J calls come from TCRdb's annotation, not from the publication. This sample is represented by approximately 1,700,000 distinct CDR3 sequences; roughly 43% of them were singletons. The leading ten clones occupy 23% of the sample.

Systemically healthy Caucasian individuals from Russia, 39 in total and aged roughly 6 to 90 years, were included as donors. Around 10 milliliters of peripheral blood were collected from each donor into EDTA-treated Vacutainer tubes. PBMCs were isolated by Ficoll-Paque density-gradient centrifugation, with at least 7 million obtained per sample. Total RNA was extracted from PBMCs with Trizol reagent, with at least 6 micrograms obtained per sample. For every donor, flow cytometry on a PBMC aliquot measured the percentage of naive CD45RAhigh/CD27high T cells. For this clonotype: Its antigen remains undetermined. Base qualities are missing; no much larger clone stands one base away.

This receptor chain uses TRBV9 and TRBJ2-5, with 9 junctional bases fitting TRBD2. The receptor was isolated from a human donor in good health. The sample taken for sequencing was blood. The sequence in DNA is TGTGCCAGCAGCGTTCATAGCGGGGGCCCATGGGAGACCCAGTACTTC. Protein translation: CASSVHSGGPWETQYF. Supplemented by the reference TRBV9 and TRBJ2-5 proteins around the CDR3, the complete variable domain is DSGVTQTPKHLITATGQRVTLRCSPRSGDLSVYWYQQSLDQGLQFLIQYYNGEERAKGNILERFSAQQFPDLHSELNLSSLELGDSALYFCASSVHSGGPWETQYFGPGTRLLVL.